This T cell receptor beta chain was identified during a study of T-cell memory formation after mild COVID-19. TCRdb fed the 5' RACE reads into MiXCR, producing one record per CDR3 protein. The table includes around 310,000 distinct CDR3 sequences, 15% to 20% detected once. This clonotype was detected a few times. After removal of 2 bases from V and 5 bases from J, the junction contained 1 base not matched to a gene. The CDR3 spans 13 residues. The germline gives CDR1 KGHDR, CDR2 SFDVKD. This chain links TRBV24-1 with TRBJ2-5; 7 bases are a match to TRBD2. The specimen was PBMCs or a T cell subset sorted from them (not recorded which). This TCR came from a man aged 18 to 30 who had mild COVID-19 (a few samples of this study predate the infection). Cell type and time point are not known. CDR3 amino acids: CATSDWGGETQYF. The CDR3 coding sequence is TGTGCCACCAGTGATTGGGGAGGGGAGACCCAGTACTTC.